This T cell receptor beta chain was captured by sequencing in a study of T cells in Graves' hyperthyroidism and ophthalmopathy. Overall study: Before any treatment, at initial diagnosis, peripheral blood was collected. Study-wide findings and caveats: Most thyroid clonotypes expanded above 0.001 appeared in blood too. Researchers report that a 13 V-J model separated ophthalmopathy from stable hyperthyroidism.

The study based diagnoses on clinical symptoms, serum thyroxine and TRAb, thyroid ultrasound and orbital computed tomography. This CDR3 contains 16 residues. Germline CDR1 is MNHNS and CDR2 is SASEGT. V lost 2 bases to trimming and J lost 6 bases, with 19 bases between them. This clonotype came up many times. Its antigen is unknown. Using RNA transcripts as the source, TCR beta CDR3 regions were amplified. Initially, a first-round RT-PCR of the TCR CDR3 employed the HTBI primer set. TCRdb passed the multiplex PCR reads through MiXCR, listing each CDR3 protein once. The data contain over 300,000 distinct CDR3 sequences, roughly 13% of them singletons.

The source is a woman between 40 and 50 years old with Graves' ophthalmopathy. Sequencing was done on a sample of blood. The V gene is TRBV6-1, the J gene TRBJ1-2; D is possibly TRBD1 (6 bases). The CDR3 protein is CASSEFVWGQGDGYTF. The CDR3, as DNA: TGTGCCAGCAGTGAATTCGTTTGGGGGCAGGGAGATGGCTACACCTTC.